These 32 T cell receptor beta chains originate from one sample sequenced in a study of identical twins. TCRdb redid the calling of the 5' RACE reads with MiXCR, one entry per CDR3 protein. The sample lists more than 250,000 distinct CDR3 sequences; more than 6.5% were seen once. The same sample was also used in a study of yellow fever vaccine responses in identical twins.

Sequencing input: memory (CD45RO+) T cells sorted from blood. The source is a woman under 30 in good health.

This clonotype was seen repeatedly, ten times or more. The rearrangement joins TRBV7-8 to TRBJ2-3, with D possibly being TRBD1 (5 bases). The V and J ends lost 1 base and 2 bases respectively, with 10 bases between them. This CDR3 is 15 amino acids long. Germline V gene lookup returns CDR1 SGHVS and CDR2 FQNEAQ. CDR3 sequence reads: CASSLGRALTDTQYF. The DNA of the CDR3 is TGTGCCAGCAGCTTAGGCAGGGCCCTCACAGATACGCAGTATTTT.

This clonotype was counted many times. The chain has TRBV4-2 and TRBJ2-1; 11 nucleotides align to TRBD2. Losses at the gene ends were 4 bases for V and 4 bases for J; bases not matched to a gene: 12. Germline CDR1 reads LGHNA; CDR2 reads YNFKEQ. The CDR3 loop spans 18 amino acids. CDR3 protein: CASSRENPTSGNYNEQFF. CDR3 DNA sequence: TGTGCCAGCAGCCGAGAAAATCCGACTAGCGGGAATTACAATGAGCAGTTCTTC.

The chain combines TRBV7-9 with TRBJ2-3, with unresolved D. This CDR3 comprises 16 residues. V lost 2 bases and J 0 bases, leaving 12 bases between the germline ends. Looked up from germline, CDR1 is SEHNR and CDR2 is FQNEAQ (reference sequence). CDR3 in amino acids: CASSLSAATSTDTQYF. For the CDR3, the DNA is TGTGCCAGCAGCTTATCGGCCGCTACCAGCACAGATACGCAGTATTTT.

The CDR3 loop is CSAVPGTGNTEAFF. CDR3 DNA: TGCAGTGCTGTTCCCGGGACGGGGAACACTGAAGCTTTCTTT. This chain connects TRBV20-1 to TRBJ1-1, with TRBD1 as a possible D gene (5 bases). CDR3 length: 14 residues. Per the germline V gene, CDR1 is DFQATT and CDR2 is SNEGSKA (reference sequence). The germline V and J ends were trimmed by 5 bases and 1 base, with 14 bases remaining between them.

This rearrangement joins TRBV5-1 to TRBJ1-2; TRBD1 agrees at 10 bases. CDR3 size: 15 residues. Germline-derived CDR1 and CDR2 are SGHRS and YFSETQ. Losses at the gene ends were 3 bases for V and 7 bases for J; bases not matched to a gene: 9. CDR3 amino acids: CASSSDRGPTGGYTF. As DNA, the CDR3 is TGCGCCAGCAGCTCCGACAGGGGGCCTACTGGTGGCTACACCTTC. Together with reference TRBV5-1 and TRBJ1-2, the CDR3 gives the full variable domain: KAGVTQTPRYLIKTRGQQVTLSCSPISGHRSVSWYQQTPGQGLQFLFEYFSETQRNKGNFPGRFSGRQFSNSRSEMNVSTLELGDSALYLCASSSDRGPTGGYTFGSGTRLTVV.

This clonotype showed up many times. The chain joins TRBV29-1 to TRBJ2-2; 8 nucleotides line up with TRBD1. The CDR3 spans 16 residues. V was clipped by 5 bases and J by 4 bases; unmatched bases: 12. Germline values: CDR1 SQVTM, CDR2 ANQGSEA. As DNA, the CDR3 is TGCAGCGTTTCAAACGTACAGGGGGGAGGCACCGGGGAGCTGTTTTTT. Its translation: CSVSNVQGGGTGELFF.

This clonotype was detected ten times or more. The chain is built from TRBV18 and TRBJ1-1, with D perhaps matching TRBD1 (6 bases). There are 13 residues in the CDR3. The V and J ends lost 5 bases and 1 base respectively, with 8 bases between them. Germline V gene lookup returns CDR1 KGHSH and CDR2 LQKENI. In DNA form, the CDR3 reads TGTGCCAGCTCAGAGGGACAGAACACTGAAGCTTTCTTT. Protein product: CASSEGQNTEAFF.

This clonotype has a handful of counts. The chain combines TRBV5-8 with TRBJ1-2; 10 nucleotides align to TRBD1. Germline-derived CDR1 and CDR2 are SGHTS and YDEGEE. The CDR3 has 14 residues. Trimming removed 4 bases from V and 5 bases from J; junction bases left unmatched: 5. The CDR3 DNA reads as TGTGCCAGCAGCGCCAGGACAGGGGGGTATGGCTACACCTTC. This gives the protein CASSARTGGYGYTF.

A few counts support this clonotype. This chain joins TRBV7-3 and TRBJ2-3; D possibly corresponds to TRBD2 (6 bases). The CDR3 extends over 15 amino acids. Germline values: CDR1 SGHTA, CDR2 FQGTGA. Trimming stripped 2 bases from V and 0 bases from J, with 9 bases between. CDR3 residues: CASSLWRASTDTQYF. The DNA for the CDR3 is TGTGCCAGCAGCTTATGGAGGGCCAGCACAGATACGCAGTATTTT.

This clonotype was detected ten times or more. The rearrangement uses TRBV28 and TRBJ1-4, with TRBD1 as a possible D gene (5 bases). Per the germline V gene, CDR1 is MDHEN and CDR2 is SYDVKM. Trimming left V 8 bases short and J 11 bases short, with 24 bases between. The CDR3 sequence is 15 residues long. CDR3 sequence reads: CASVPTASRAEKLFF. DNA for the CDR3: TGTGCCAGCGTCCCAACGGCCTCCAGGGCGGAGAAACTGTTTTTT.

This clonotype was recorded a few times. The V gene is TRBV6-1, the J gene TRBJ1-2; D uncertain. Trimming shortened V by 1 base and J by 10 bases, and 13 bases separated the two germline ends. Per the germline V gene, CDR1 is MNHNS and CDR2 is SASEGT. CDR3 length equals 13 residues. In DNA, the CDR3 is TGTGCCAGCAGTGAAGGGCGTGGCTCTTACTACACCTTC. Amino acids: CASSEGRGSYYTF.

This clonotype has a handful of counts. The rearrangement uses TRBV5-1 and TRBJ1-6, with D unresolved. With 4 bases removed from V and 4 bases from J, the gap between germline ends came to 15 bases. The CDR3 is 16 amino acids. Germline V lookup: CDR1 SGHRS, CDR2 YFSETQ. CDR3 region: CASSKRAGEYNSPLHF. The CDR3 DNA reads TGCGCCAGCAGCAAAAGGGCCGGGGAATATAATTCACCCCTCCACTTT. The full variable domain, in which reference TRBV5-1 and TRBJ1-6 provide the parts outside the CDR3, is KAGVTQTPRYLIKTRGQQVTLSCSPISGHRSVSWYQQTPGQGLQFLFEYFSETQRNKGNFPGRFSGRQFSNSRSEMNVSTLELGDSALYLCASSKRAGEYNSPLHFGNGTRLTVT.

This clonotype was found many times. The CDR3 here is CASSQKQGDRNSPLHF. The CDR3 coding sequence is TGCGCCAGCAGCCAGAAGCAAGGTGACAGAAATTCACCCCTCCACTTT. The chain has TRBV4-1 and TRBJ1-6; D is perhaps TRBD1 (5 bases). The CDR3 consists of 16 residues. Trimming pared 3 bases from V and 7 bases from J, leaving 16 bases between. Germline V lookup: CDR1 MGHRA, CDR2 YSYEKL.

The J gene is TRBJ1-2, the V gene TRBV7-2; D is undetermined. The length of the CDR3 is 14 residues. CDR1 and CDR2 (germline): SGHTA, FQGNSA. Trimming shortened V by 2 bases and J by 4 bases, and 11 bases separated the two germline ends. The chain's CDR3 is CASSLTIRSYGYTF. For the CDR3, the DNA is TGTGCCAGCAGCTTAACCATAAGGAGCTATGGCTACACCTTC.

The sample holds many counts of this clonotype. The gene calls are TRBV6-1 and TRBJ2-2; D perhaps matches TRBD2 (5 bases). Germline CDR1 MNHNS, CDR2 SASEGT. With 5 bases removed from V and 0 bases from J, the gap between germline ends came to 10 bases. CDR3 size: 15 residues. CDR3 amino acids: CASSPPLANTGELFF. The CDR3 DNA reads TGTGCCAGCAGTCCTCCACTAGCGAACACCGGGGAGCTGTTTTTT.

In DNA form, the CDR3 reads TGTGCCAGCAGTTTATCCCGGTTTGAGGCCAGCTCCTACAATGAGCAGTTCTTC. It encodes CASSLSRFEASSYNEQFF. V and J are TRBV28 and TRBJ2-1; D gene unclear. Trimming pared 1 base from V and 0 bases from J, leaving 16 bases between. CDR1 is MDHEN, CDR2 SYDVKM, per germline. The CDR3 consists of 18 residues.

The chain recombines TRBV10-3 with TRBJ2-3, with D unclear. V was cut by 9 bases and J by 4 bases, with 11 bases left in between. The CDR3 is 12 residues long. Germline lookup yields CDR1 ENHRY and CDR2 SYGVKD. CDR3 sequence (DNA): TGTGCCATTTCAGCCGGGTCAGATACGCAGTATTTT. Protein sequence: CAISAGSDTQYF.

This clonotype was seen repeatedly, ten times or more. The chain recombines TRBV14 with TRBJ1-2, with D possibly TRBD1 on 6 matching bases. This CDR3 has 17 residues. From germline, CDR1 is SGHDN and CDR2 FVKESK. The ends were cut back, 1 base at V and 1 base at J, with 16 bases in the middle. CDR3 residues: CASSQGWAGARNYGYTF. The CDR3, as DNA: TGTGCCAGCAGCCAAGGATGGGCGGGGGCGCGTAACTATGGCTACACCTTC.

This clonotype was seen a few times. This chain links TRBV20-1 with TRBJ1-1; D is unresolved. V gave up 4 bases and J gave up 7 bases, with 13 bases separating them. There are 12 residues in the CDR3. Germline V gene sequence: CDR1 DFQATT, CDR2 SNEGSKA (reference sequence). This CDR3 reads CSAIGPNLEAFF. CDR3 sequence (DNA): TGCAGTGCTATAGGACCCAACCTTGAAGCTTTCTTT.

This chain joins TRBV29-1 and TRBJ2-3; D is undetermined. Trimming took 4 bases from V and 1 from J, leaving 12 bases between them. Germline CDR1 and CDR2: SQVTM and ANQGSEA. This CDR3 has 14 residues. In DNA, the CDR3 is TGCAGCGTTGTGGTGGGATCGGGCACAGATACGCAGTATTTT. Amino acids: CSVVVGSGTDTQYF.

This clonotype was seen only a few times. In DNA, the CDR3 is TGTGCCAGCAGCCCACCCTTGGGCAGGACCTACCAAGAGACCCAGTACTTC. It specifies CASSPPLGRTYQETQYF. The J gene is TRBJ2-5, the V gene TRBV7-9; unclear D gene. The V end lost 5 bases, the J end lost 0 bases, and 19 bases lay between the germline ends. The CDR3 covers 17 residues. The germline gives CDR1 SEHNR, CDR2 FQNEAQ (reference sequence).

CDR3 DNA sequence: TGTGCCAGCAGTCGGGCCCGGGGCTGGGGCTACACCTTC. Translated: CASSRARGWGYTF. The chain links TRBV28 to TRBJ1-2, with TRBD1 as a possible D gene (5 bases). The CDR3 is made up of 13 amino acids. V was trimmed by 5 bases and J by 8 bases, leaving 15 bases between them. CDR1 is MDHEN, CDR2 SYDVKM, per germline.

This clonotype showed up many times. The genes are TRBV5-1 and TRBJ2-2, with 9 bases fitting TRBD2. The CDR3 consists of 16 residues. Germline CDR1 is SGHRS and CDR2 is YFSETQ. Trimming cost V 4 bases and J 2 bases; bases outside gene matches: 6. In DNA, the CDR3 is TGCGCCAGCAGCAGAGAGACTAGCGGCAACACCGGGGAGCTGTTTTTT. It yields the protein CASSRETSGNTGELFF.

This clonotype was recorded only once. The CDR3 DNA is TGTGCCACCAGTGACCATACCGGGACAGGGCACGAGCAGTACTTC. Protein: CATSDHTGTGHEQYF. The rearrangement uses TRBV24-1 and TRBJ2-7; 9 nucleotides match TRBD1. CDR3 length: 15 residues. Germline V gene sequence: CDR1 KGHDR, CDR2 SFDVKD. V was pared by 4 bases and J by 5 bases, with 8 bases of the junction left unmatched.

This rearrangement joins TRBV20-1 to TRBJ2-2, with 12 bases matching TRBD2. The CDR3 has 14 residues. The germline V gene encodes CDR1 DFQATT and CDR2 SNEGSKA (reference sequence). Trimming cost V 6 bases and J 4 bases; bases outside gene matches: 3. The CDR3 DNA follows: TGCAGTGCCCGACTAGCGGGGGCCACCGGGGAGCTGTTTTTT. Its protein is CSARLAGATGELFF.

CDR3 amino acids: CASSWPGLEYNEQFF. The CDR3 nucleotides are TGCGCCAGCAGCTGGCCGGGACTAGAGTACAATGAGCAGTTCTTC. The chain joins TRBV5-1 to TRBJ2-1; 8 bases are a match to TRBD2. Germline V CDR1 and CDR2: SGHRS, YFSETQ. CDR3 length equals 15 residues. V lost 3 bases and J lost 4; bases outside the gene matches: 6.

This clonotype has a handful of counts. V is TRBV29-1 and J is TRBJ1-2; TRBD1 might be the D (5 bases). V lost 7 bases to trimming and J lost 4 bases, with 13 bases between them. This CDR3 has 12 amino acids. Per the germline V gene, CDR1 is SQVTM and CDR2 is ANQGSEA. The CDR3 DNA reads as TGCAGCGCCGGGACGGCCACCTATGGCTACACCTTC. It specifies CSAGTATYGYTF.

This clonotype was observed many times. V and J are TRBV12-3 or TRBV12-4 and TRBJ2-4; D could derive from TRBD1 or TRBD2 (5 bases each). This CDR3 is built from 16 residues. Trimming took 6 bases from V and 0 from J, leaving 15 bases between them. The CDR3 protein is CASSNWGTEAKNIQYF. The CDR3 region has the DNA TGTGCCAGCAGCAACTGGGGGACGGAAGCCAAAAACATTCAGTACTTC.

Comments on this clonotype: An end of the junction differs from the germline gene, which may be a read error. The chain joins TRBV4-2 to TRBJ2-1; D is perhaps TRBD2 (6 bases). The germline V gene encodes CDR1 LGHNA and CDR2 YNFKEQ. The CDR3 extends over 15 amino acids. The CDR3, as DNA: TGTGCCTGCAGCCAGATTCAGGCGGGATCCAATGAGCAGTTCTTC. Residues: CACSQIQAGSNEQFF.

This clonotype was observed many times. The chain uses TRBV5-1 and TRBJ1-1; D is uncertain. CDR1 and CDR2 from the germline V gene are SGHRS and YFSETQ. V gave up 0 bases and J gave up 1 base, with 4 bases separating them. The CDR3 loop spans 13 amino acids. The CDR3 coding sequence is TGCGCCAGCAGCTTGGCCTCGAACACTGAAGCTTTCTTT. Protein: CASSLASNTEAFF.

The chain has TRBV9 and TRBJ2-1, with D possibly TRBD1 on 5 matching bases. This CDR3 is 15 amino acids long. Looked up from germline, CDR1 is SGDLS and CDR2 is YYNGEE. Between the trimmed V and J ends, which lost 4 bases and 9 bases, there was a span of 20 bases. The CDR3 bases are TGTGCCAGCAGCCCCAGGGTGGCAACCACCAGTGAGCAGTTCTTC. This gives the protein CASSPRVATTSEQFF.

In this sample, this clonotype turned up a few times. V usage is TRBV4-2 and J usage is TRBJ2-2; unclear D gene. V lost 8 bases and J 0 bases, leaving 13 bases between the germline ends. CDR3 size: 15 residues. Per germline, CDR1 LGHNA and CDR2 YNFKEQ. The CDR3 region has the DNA TGTGCCAGCGCTGGGAAGAGTTCGAACACCGGGGAGCTGTTTTTT. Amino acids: CASAGKSSNTGELFF.